The rows below give T cell receptor beta chains drawn from one sample of a study of shared clonotypes between healthy human individuals. Profiled with immunoSEQ multiplex PCR; TCRdb holds only in-frame clones, not every one. The top ten hold approximately 1.3% of the sample, which has roughly 1 million clones, around 76% seen once. Sequencing was done on a sample of memory CD4+ T cells sorted from blood. These receptors were collected from a man in his late teens or twenties in good health. The CDR3 runs from the conserved cysteine through the conserved F or W. D genes are given only for firm matches. Size is stated for part of the rows, as once, few or many counts, or as a class when the clone is expanded.

abundance: .; d_gene: .; v_gene: TRBV4-1; j_gene: TRBJ2-3; CDR3aa: CASTRTSASTDTQYF; CDR3nt: TGCGCCAGCACCAGGACAAGTGCTAGCACAGATACGCAGTATTTT
abundance: .; d_gene: .; v_gene: TRBV5-1; j_gene: TRBJ2-5; CDR3aa: CASSLGDAGTQYF; CDR3nt: TGCGCCAGCAGCTTGGGGGACGCGGGGACCCAGTACTTC
abundance: .; d_gene: .; v_gene: TRBV7-8; j_gene: TRBJ2-7; CDR3aa: CASSLELGGLYEQYF; CDR3nt: TGTGCCAGCAGCTTAGAGCTTGGGGGTCTCTACGAGCAGTACTTC
abundance: .; d_gene: .; v_gene: TRBV7-9; j_gene: TRBJ1-5; CDR3aa: CASSSEGGISNQPQHF; CDR3nt: TGTGCCAGCAGCTCTGAAGGTGGTATAAGCAATCAGCCCCAGCATTTT
abundance: .; d_gene: .; v_gene: TRBV10-3; j_gene: TRBJ1-1; CDR3aa: CAISEYRAEAFF; CDR3nt: TGTGCCATCAGTGAATATCGGGCTGAAGCTTTCTTT
abundance: once; d_gene: TRBD1; v_gene: TRBV7-9; j_gene: TRBJ1-1; CDR3aa: CASSRDRQDEAFF; CDR3nt: TGTGCCAGCAGCCGGGACAGGCAGGATGAAGCTTTCTTT
abundance: .; d_gene: .; v_gene: TRBV28; j_gene: TRBJ2-5; CDR3aa: CASATRGSGRLVETQYF; CDR3nt: TGTGCCAGCGCCACTCGGGGGAGCGGCCGTCTTGTGGAGACCCAGTACTTC
abundance: .; d_gene: .; v_gene: TRBV30; j_gene: TRBJ2-1; CDR3aa: CAWSVAFPGQFF; CDR3nt: TGTGCCTGGAGTGTAGCCTTCCCGGGTCAGTTCTTC
abundance: .; d_gene: .; v_gene: TRBV6-1; j_gene: TRBJ1-2; CDR3aa: CASSEGGKGLHYGYTF; CDR3nt: TGTGCCAGCAGTGAAGGGGGAAAAGGTTTGCACTATGGCTACACCTTC
abundance: .; d_gene: TRBD2; v_gene: TRBV7-7; j_gene: TRBJ2-5; CDR3aa: CASSFGLAETQYF; CDR3nt: TGTGCTAGCAGTTTTGGACTAGCAGAGACCCAGTACTTC
abundance: .; d_gene: .; v_gene: TRBV27; j_gene: TRBJ2-2; CDR3aa: CASTPWRGTGELFF; CDR3nt: TGTGCCAGCACCCCTTGGAGGGGCACCGGGGAGCTGTTTTTT
abundance: .; d_gene: TRBD1; v_gene: TRBV7-2; j_gene: TRBJ1-4; CDR3aa: CASSPWTGGAGNEKLFF; CDR3nt: TGTGCCAGCAGCCCCTGGACAGGGGGCGCGGGTAATGAAAAACTGTTTTTT
abundance: .; d_gene: .; v_gene: TRBV28; j_gene: TRBJ1-2; CDR3aa: CASSPPPPYGYTF; CDR3nt: TGTGCCAGCAGTCCCCCCCCTCCATATGGCTACACCTTC
abundance: .; d_gene: .; v_gene: TRBV6-5; j_gene: TRBJ1-2; CDR3aa: CASSYSITGFYGYTF; CDR3nt: TGTGCCAGCAGTTACTCGATAACAGGTTTCTATGGCTACACCTTC
abundance: .; d_gene: .; v_gene: TRBV6-1; j_gene: TRBJ1-1; CDR3aa: CASSEPPGSTEAFF; CDR3nt: TGTGCCAGCAGTGAACCCCCGGGTAGCACTGAAGCTTTCTTT
abundance: .; d_gene: TRBD2; v_gene: TRBV4-3; j_gene: TRBJ2-7; CDR3aa: CASSQEAGGLSYEQYF; CDR3nt: TGCGCCAGCAGCCAAGAAGCGGGAGGCCTCTCCTACGAGCAGTACTTC
abundance: .; d_gene: .; v_gene: TRBV20-1; j_gene: TRBJ1-1; CDR3aa: CSAGVTEAFF; CDR3nt: TGCAGTGCGGGGGTCACTGAAGCTTTCTTT
abundance: .; d_gene: TRBD2; v_gene: TRBV9; j_gene: TRBJ2-1; CDR3aa: CASSAPGGQIIGEQFF; CDR3nt: TGTGCCAGCAGCGCGCCGGGAGGACAAATAATAGGTGAGCAGTTCTTC
abundance: .; d_gene: .; v_gene: TRBV6-5; j_gene: TRBJ1-6; CDR3aa: CASRRQAKSPLHF; CDR3nt: TGTGCCAGCAGACGACAGGCCAAATCACCCCTCCACTTT
abundance: .; d_gene: TRBD1; v_gene: TRBV7-2; j_gene: TRBJ1-2; CDR3aa: CASSPGQGYDGYTF; CDR3nt: TGTGCCAGCAGCCCGGGACAGGGGTATGATGGCTACACCTTC
abundance: .; d_gene: .; v_gene: TRBV6-1; j_gene: TRBJ2-1; CDR3aa: CASRKVSYNEQFF; CDR3nt: TGTGCCAGCAGAAAAGTCTCCTACAATGAGCAGTTCTTC
abundance: .; d_gene: .; v_gene: TRBV25-1; j_gene: TRBJ1-1; CDR3aa: CASSGGDRTEAFF; CDR3nt: TGTGCCAGCAGTGGTGGGGATCGGACTGAAGCTTTCTTT
abundance: .; d_gene: TRBD1; v_gene: TRBV5-6; j_gene: TRBJ2-1; CDR3aa: CASSTRQGYQFF; CDR3nt: TGTGCCAGCAGTACAAGACAGGGGTATCAGTTCTTC
abundance: .; d_gene: .; v_gene: TRBV6-1; j_gene: TRBJ1-2; CDR3aa: CASSEDWTANYGYTF; CDR3nt: TGTGCCAGCAGTGAAGATTGGACAGCTAACTATGGCTACACCTTC
abundance: .; d_gene: .; v_gene: TRBV7-3; j_gene: TRBJ2-5; CDR3aa: CASSLNNLETQYF; CDR3nt: TGTGCCAGCAGCTTAAATAATCTGGAGACCCAGTACTTC
abundance: once; d_gene: TRBD1; v_gene: TRBV18; j_gene: TRBJ2-5; CDR3aa: CASSPRQGYQETQYF; CDR3nt: TGTGCCAGCTCACCACGACAGGGGTACCAAGAGACCCAGTACTTC
abundance: .; d_gene: .; v_gene: TRBV30; j_gene: TRBJ1-5; CDR3aa: CAWSVRTPTGNQPQHF; CDR3nt: TGTGCCTGGAGTGTGCGGACCCCCACGGGCAATCAGCCCCAGCATTTT
abundance: .; d_gene: TRBD2; v_gene: TRBV29-1; j_gene: TRBJ2-5; CDR3aa: CSSRGGRETQYF; CDR3nt: TGCAGCTCCCGGGGGGGGCGTGAGACCCAGTACTTC
abundance: few; d_gene: .; v_gene: TRBV11-1; j_gene: TRBJ1-1; CDR3aa: CASSFREKTEAFF; CDR3nt: TGTGCCAGCAGCTTTAGGGAAAAGACTGAAGCTTTCTTT
abundance: .; d_gene: .; v_gene: TRBV9; j_gene: TRBJ1-2; CDR3aa: CASSVAGWDYGYTF; CDR3nt: TGTGCCAGCAGCGTAGCAGGGTGGGACTATGGCTACACCTTC
abundance: .; d_gene: .; v_gene: TRBV7-2; j_gene: TRBJ2-7; CDR3aa: CASSLRGAYEQYF; CDR3nt: TGTGCCAGCAGCTTAAGGGGTGCCTACGAGCAGTACTTC
abundance: .; d_gene: TRBD2; v_gene: TRBV11-2; j_gene: TRBJ2-3; CDR3aa: CASSARLAGGPDPDTQYF; CDR3nt: TGTGCCAGCAGCGCGAGACTAGCGGGAGGGCCTGATCCAGATACGCAGTATTTT
abundance: .; d_gene: TRBD2; v_gene: TRBV2; j_gene: TRBJ2-7; CDR3aa: CASRPMASSGGYEQYF; CDR3nt: TGTGCCAGCAGACCTATGGCTAGCTCGGGGGGATACGAGCAGTACTTC
abundance: .; d_gene: TRBD1; v_gene: TRBV6-5; j_gene: TRBJ1-1; CDR3aa: CASSYDGQGVTEAFF; CDR3nt: TGTGCCAGCAGTTACGACGGACAGGGGGTTACTGAAGCTTTCTTT
abundance: many; d_gene: .; v_gene: TRBV10-3; j_gene: TRBJ1-3; CDR3aa: CAISEVENTIYF; CDR3nt: TGTGCCATCAGTGAGGTGGAAAACACCATATATTTT
abundance: .; d_gene: .; v_gene: TRBV7-2; j_gene: TRBJ2-1; CDR3aa: CASSLAGGEQFF; CDR3nt: TGTGCCAGCAGCTTAGCGGGAGGAGAGCAGTTCTTC
abundance: .; d_gene: .; v_gene: TRBV2; j_gene: TRBJ2-3; CDR3aa: CASSVERTSSTDTQYF; CDR3nt: TGTGCCAGCAGTGTGGAGCGAACTTCTAGCACAGATACGCAGTATTTT
abundance: .; d_gene: TRBD1; v_gene: TRBV7-9; j_gene: TRBJ1-6; CDR3aa: CASSLGTGRLAFRSPLHF; CDR3nt: TGTGCCAGCAGCTTAGGGACAGGGAGGCTGGCCTTTCGGTCACCCCTCCACTTT
abundance: .; d_gene: TRBD2; v_gene: TRBV10-3; j_gene: TRBJ2-1; CDR3aa: CAIAGAAFRNEQFF; CDR3nt: TGTGCCATAGCGGGGGCAGCCTTTCGGAATGAGCAGTTCTTC
abundance: .; d_gene: .; v_gene: TRBV5-4; j_gene: TRBJ2-5; CDR3aa: CASSLGQQETQYF; CDR3nt: TGTGCCAGCAGCTTGGGCCAGCAAGAGACCCAGTACTTC
abundance: .; d_gene: TRBD2; v_gene: TRBV4-1; j_gene: TRBJ2-1; CDR3aa: CASSQPTSGRRHEQFF; CDR3nt: TGCGCCAGCAGCCAACCGACTAGCGGGAGAAGGCATGAGCAGTTCTTC
abundance: .; d_gene: .; v_gene: TRBV5-1; j_gene: TRBJ1-2; CDR3aa: CASSLVSSGPSGYTF; CDR3nt: TGCGCCAGCAGCTTGGTATCCTCAGGGCCCAGCGGCTACACCTTC
abundance: few; d_gene: .; v_gene: TRBV5-4; j_gene: TRBJ1-1; CDR3aa: CASSNQGTRDTEAFF; CDR3nt: TGTGCCAGCAGCAATCAGGGCACGCGGGACACTGAAGCTTTCTTT
abundance: .; d_gene: TRBD2; v_gene: TRBV5-1; j_gene: TRBJ2-2; CDR3aa: CASSLATSGGQGELFF; CDR3nt: TGCGCCAGCAGCTTGGCAACTAGCGGGGGCCAGGGGGAGCTGTTTTTT
abundance: .; d_gene: TRBD1; v_gene: TRBV5-6; j_gene: TRBJ1-2; CDR3aa: CASSRLGIGGQGARYGYTF; CDR3nt: TGTGCCAGCAGCCGGTTAGGAATAGGGGGACAGGGGGCAAGGTATGGCTACACCTTC
abundance: .; d_gene: TRBD1; v_gene: TRBV6-6; j_gene: TRBJ1-5; CDR3aa: CASSYTGDQPQHF; CDR3nt: TGTGCCAGCAGTTATACAGGGGATCAGCCCCAGCATTTT
abundance: few; d_gene: .; v_gene: TRBV18; j_gene: TRBJ2-1; CDR3aa: CASSPAGRDEQFF; CDR3nt: TGTGCCAGCTCACCGGCGGGGCGGGATGAGCAGTTCTTC
abundance: .; d_gene: TRBD1; v_gene: TRBV29-1; j_gene: TRBJ2-2; CDR3aa: CSVPVSGGSGELFF; CDR3nt: TGCAGCGTTCCCGTCTCAGGGGGAAGCGGGGAGCTGTTTTTT
abundance: .; d_gene: .; v_gene: TRBV5-5; j_gene: TRBJ2-2; CDR3aa: CASSLELTATGELFF; CDR3nt: TGTGCCAGCAGCTTAGAGCTGACAGCAACCGGGGAGCTGTTTTTT
abundance: .; d_gene: TRBD1; v_gene: TRBV2; j_gene: TRBJ1-6; CDR3aa: CASSYRGDRNSPLHF; CDR3nt: TGTGCCAGCAGTTACAGGGGCGACAGGAATTCACCCCTCCACTTT
abundance: .; d_gene: TRBD2; v_gene: TRBV5-1; j_gene: TRBJ2-3; CDR3aa: CASSSGTSDHADTQYF; CDR3nt: TGCGCCAGCAGCTCCGGGACTAGTGATCACGCAGATACGCAGTATTTT
abundance: .; d_gene: .; v_gene: TRBV7-9; j_gene: TRBJ2-3; CDR3aa: CASSLVGDTQYF; CDR3nt: TGTGCCAGCAGCTTGGTGGGAGATACGCAGTATTTT
abundance: few; d_gene: TRBD1; v_gene: TRBV18; j_gene: TRBJ1-1; CDR3aa: CASSPTDRVNTEAFF; CDR3nt: TGTGCCAGCTCACCCACTGACAGGGTGAACACTGAAGCTTTCTTT
abundance: .; d_gene: .; v_gene: TRBV9; j_gene: TRBJ2-1; CDR3aa: CASSVAPQGNEQFF; CDR3nt: TGTGCCAGCAGCGTAGCTCCACAGGGCAATGAGCAGTTCTTC
abundance: .; d_gene: TRBD2; v_gene: TRBV28; j_gene: TRBJ2-4; CDR3aa: CASSLDSRAGGSKNIQYF; CDR3nt: TGTGCCAGCAGTTTAGACAGTCGGGCGGGAGGTTCCAAAAACATTCAGTACTTC
abundance: once; d_gene: TRBD1; v_gene: TRBV11-2; j_gene: TRBJ1-6; CDR3aa: CASSFSLGQGTSPLHF; CDR3nt: TGTGCCAGCAGCTTTTCCTTGGGACAGGGGACTTCACCCCTCCACTTT
abundance: .; d_gene: TRBD1; v_gene: TRBV30; j_gene: TRBJ1-6; CDR3aa: CAWKTGSGWVSPLHF; CDR3nt: TGTGCCTGGAAGACAGGGAGTGGGTGGGTTTCACCCCTCCACTTT
abundance: .; d_gene: .; v_gene: TRBV5-1; j_gene: TRBJ1-4; CDR3aa: CAQARMTNEKLFF; CDR3nt: TGCGCCCAAGCCCGGATGACTAATGAAAAACTGTTTTTT
abundance: .; d_gene: TRBD1; v_gene: TRBV19; j_gene: TRBJ1-5; CDR3aa: CASSIDRQGNQPQHF; CDR3nt: TGTGCCAGTAGTATAGATCGACAGGGGAATCAGCCCCAGCATTTT
abundance: many; d_gene: .; v_gene: TRBV7-6; j_gene: TRBJ1-6; CDR3aa: CASSLASGNSPLHF; CDR3nt: TGTGCCAGCAGCTTAGCGTCGGGGAATTCACCCCTCCACTTT